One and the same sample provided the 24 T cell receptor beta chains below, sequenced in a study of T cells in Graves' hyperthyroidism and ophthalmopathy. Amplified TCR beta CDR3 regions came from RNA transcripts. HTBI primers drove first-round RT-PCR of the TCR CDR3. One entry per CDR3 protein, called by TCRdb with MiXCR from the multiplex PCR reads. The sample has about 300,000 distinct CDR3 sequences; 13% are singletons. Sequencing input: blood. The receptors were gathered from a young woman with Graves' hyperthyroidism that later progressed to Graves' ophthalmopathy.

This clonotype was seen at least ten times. The CDR3 sequence is CASAPPKVSPLHF. The CDR3 nucleotides read TGTGCCAGCGCCCCGCCAAAGGTATCACCCCTCCACTTT. The chain employs TRBV7-3 and TRBJ1-6, with D unresolved. The V end lost 8 bases, the J end lost 10 bases, and 15 bases lay between the germline ends. The CDR3 is 13 residues long. Germline-derived CDR1 and CDR2 are SGHTA and FQGTGA. The variable domain in full, with the rest retrieved from reference TRBV7-3 and TRBJ1-6, is GAGVSQTPSNKVTEKGKYVELRCDPISGHTALYWYRQSLGQGPEFLIYFQGTGAADDSGLPNDRFFAVRPEGSVSTLKIQRTERGDSAVYLCASAPPKVSPLHFGNGTRLTVT.

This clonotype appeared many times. This CDR3 reads CASSGEVGGTISIYEQYF. In DNA, the CDR3 is TGTGCCAGCAGCGGAGAGGTAGGAGGGACCATCTCCATCTACGAGCAGTACTTC. The chain employs TRBV7-9 and TRBJ2-7; D is perhaps TRBD2 (6 bases). V was pared by 5 bases and J by 3 bases, with 26 bases between. Germline values: CDR1 SEHNR, CDR2 FQNEAQ (reference sequence). CDR3 size: 18 residues.

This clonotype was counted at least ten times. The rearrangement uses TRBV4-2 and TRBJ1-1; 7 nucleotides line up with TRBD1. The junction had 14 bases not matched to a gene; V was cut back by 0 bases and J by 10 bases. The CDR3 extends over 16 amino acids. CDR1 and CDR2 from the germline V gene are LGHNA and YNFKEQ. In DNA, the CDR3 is TGTGCCAGCAGCCAAGATCAAGACAGGGCTGGTGATGGAGCTTTCTTT. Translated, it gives CASSQDQDRAGDGAFF.

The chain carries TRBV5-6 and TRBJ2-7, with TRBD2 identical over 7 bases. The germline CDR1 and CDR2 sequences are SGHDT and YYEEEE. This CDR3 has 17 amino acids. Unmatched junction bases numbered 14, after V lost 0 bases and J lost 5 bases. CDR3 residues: CASSLAEYTSARNEQYF. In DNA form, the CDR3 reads TGTGCCAGCAGCTTGGCCGAGTACACTAGCGCCCGCAACGAGCAGTACTTC.

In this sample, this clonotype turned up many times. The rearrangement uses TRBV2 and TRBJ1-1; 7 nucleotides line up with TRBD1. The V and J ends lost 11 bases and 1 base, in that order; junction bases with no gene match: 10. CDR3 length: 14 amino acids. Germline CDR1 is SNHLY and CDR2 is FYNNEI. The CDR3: CAGGAGGGNTEAFF. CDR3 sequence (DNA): TGTGCCGGGGGGGCAGGGGGAGGGAACACTGAAGCTTTCTTT. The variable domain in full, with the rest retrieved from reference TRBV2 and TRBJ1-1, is EPEVTQTPSHQVTQMGQEVILRCVPISNHLYFYWYRQILGQKVEFLVSFYNNEISEKSEIFDDQFSVERPDGSNFTLKIRSTKLEDSAMYFCAGGAGGGNTEAFFGQGTRLTVV.

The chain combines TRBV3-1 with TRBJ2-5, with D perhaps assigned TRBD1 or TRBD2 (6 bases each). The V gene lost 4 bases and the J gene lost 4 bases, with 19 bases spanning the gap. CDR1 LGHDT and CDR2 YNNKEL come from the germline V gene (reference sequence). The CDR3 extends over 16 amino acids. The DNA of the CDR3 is TGTGCCAGCAGCCCCGGAGGGGGACTGGTGGGAGAGACCCAGTACTTC. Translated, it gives CASSPGGGLVGETQYF.

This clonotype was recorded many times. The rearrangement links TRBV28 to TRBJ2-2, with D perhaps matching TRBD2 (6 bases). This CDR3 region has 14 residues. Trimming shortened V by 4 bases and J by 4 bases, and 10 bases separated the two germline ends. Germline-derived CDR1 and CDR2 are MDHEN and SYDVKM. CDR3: CASSSRDFTGELFF. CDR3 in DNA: TGTGCCAGCAGTTCTAGGGACTTCACCGGGGAGCTGTTTTTT.

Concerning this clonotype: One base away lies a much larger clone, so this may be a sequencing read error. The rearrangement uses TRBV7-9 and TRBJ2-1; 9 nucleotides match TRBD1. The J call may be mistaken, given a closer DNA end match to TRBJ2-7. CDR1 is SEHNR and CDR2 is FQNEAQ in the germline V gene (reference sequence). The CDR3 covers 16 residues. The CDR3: CASSPTGGASYNEQYF. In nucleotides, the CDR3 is TGTGCCAGCAGCCCGACAGGGGGGGCCTCCTACAATGAGCAGTACTTC.

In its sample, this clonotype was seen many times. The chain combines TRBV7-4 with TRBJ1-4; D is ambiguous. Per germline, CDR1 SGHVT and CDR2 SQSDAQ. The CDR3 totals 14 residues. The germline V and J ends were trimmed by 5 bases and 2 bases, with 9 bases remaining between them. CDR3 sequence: CASSTQYTNEKLFF. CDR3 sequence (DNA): TGTGCCAGCAGCACACAGTACACTAATGAAAAACTGTTTTTT.

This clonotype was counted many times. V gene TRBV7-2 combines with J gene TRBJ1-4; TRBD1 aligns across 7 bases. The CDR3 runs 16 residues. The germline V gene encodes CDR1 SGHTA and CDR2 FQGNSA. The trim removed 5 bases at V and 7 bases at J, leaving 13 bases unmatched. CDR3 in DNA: TGTGCCAGCAGCCAAAACCGGGACAGCCGGAGTGAAAAACTGTTTTTT. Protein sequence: CASSQNRDSRSEKLFF.

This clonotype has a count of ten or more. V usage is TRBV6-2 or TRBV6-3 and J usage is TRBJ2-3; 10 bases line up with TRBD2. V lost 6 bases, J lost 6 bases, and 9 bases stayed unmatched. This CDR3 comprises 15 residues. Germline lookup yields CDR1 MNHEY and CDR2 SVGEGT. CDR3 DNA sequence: TGTGCCAGCAGCCCCCGACTAGCGGGCGGGGATACGCAGTATTTT. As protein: CASSPRLAGGDTQYF.

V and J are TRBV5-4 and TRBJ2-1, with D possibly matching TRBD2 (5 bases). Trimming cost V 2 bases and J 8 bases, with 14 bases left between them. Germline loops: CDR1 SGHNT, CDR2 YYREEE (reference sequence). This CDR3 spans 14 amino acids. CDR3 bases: TGTGCCAGCAGCTTAGGAGAGGGTATATATGAGCAGTTCTTC. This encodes CASSLGEGIYEQFF.

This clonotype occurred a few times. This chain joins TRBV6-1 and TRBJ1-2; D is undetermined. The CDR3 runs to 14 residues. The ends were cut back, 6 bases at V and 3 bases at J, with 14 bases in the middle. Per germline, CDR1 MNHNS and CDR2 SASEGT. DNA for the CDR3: TGTGCCAGCAGGCCGATGAACCAGGACTATGGCTACACCTTC. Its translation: CASRPMNQDYGYTF.

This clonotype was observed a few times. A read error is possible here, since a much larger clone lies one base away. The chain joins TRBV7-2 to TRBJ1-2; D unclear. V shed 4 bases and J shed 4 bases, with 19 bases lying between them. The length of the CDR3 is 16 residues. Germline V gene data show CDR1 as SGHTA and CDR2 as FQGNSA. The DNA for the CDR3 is TGTGCCAGCAGCTACTTCGGCCAGCCACGCAGCTATGGCTACACCTTC. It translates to CASSYFGQPRSYGYTF.

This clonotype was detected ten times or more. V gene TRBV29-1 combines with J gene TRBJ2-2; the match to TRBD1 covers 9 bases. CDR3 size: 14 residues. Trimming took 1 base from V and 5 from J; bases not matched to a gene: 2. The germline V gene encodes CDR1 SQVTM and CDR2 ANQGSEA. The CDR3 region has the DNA TGCAGCGTTGAAGGTGACAGGGGGACCGGGGAGCTGTTTTTT. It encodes CSVEGDRGTGELFF.

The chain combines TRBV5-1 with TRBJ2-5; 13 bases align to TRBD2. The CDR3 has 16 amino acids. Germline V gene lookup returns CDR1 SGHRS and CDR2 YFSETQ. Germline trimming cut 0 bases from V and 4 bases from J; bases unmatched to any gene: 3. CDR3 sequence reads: CASSLGLAGGIETQYF. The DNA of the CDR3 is TGCGCCAGCAGCTTGGGACTAGCGGGAGGAATAGAGACCCAGTACTTC.

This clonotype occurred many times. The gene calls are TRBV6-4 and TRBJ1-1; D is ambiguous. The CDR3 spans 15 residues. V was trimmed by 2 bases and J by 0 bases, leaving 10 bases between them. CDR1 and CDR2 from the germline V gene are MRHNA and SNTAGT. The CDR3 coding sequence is TGTGCCAGCAGTGACGTACGACGGATGAACACTGAAGCTTTCTTT. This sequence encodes CASSDVRRMNTEAFF.

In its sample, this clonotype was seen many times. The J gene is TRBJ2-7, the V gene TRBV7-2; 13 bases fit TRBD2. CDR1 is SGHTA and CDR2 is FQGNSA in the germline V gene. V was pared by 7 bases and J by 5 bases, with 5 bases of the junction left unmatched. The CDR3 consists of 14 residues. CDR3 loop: CASNQLAGGDEQYF. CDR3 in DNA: TGTGCCAGCAACCAACTAGCGGGAGGGGACGAGCAGTACTTC.

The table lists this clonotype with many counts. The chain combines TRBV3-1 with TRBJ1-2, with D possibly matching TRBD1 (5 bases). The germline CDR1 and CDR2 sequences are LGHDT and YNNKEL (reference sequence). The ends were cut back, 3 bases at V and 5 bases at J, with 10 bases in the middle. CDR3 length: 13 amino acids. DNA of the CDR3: TGTGCCAGCAGCCAGCCGGGGCCTTATGGCTACACCTTC. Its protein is CASSQPGPYGYTF.

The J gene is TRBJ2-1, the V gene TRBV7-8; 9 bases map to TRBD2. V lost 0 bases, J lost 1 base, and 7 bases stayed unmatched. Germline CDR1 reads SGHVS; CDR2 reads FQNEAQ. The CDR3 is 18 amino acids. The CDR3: CASSLALAGGPSYNEQFF. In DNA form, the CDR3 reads TGTGCCAGCAGCTTAGCCCTGGCGGGGGGGCCGTCCTACAATGAGCAGTTCTTC.

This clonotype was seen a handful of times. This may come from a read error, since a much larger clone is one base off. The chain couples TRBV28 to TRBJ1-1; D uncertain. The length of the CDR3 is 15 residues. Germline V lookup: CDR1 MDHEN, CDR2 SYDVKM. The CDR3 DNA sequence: TGTGCCAGCAGTTCCCCCGGCGGTGGGAACACTGAAACTTTCTTT. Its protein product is CASSSPGGGNTETFF.

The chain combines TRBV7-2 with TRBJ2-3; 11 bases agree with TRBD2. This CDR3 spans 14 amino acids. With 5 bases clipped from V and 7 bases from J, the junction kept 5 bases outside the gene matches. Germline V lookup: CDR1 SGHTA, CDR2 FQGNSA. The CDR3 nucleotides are TGTGCCAGCAGCGCTCTAGCGGGAGGTAATACGCAGTATTTT. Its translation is CASSALAGGNTQYF.

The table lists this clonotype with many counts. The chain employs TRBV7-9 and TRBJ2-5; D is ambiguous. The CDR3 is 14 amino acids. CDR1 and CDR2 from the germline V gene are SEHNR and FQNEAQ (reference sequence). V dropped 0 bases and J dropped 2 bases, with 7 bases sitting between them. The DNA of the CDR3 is TGTGCCAGCAGCTTAGCACGGTCACAAGAGACCCAGTACTTC. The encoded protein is CASSLARSQETQYF.

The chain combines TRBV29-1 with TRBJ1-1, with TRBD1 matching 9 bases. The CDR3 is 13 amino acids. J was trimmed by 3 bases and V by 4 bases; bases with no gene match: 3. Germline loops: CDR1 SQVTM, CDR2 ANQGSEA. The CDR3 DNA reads TGCAGCGTTGGACAGGGGGTTTACACTGAAGCTTTCTTT. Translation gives CSVGQGVYTEAFF. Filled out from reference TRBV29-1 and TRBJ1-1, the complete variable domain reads SAVISQKPSRDICQRGTSLTIQCQVDSQVTMMFWYRQQPGQSLTLIATANQGSEATYESGFVIDKFPISRPNLTFSTLTVSNMSPEDSSIYLCSVGQGVYTEAFFGQGTRLTVV.